This T cell receptor beta chain was captured in a study of blood T cell repertoires in COVID-19. About the research overall: The analysed material was cDNA or gDNA that came from T cells, B-cell-depleted T cells, or PBMCs.

The junction had 4 bases not matched to a gene; V was cut back by 1 base and J by 4 bases. The CDR3 length is 15 residues. CDR1 and CDR2 from the germline V gene are SEHNR and FQNEAQ (reference sequence). Sequenced by immunoSEQ multiplex PCR; TCRdb stores in-frame clones only, minus some. The profile covers about 66,000 clones, with about 86% appearing a single time and 5.5% to 8.5% taken by the ten largest. Sequencing was carried out using peripheral blood. The sequence was collected from a man aged 50-60 years with active COVID-19. The genes are TRBV7-9 and TRBJ2-5; 9 bases are a match to TRBD2. The CDR3 DNA sequence: TGTGCCAGCAGCTTAGATAGCGGGAGATCAGAGACCCAGTACTTC. It is translated as CASSLDSGRSETQYF.